This TCR beta chain appears in the sequencing data of a study of radiation and T cells in renal cell carcinoma. Overall study context: Nephrectomy followed 15 Gy stereotactic body radiation by 4 weeks.

The sample's time point: baseline pretreatment blood. Treatment in this sample: 15 Gy SBRT to primary tumor, nephrectomy 4 weeks later. The V end was cut by 10 bases, the J end by 3 bases, with 18 bases between. The CDR3 runs to 14 residues. Germline lookup yields CDR1 ENHRY and CDR2 SYGVKD. This clone has just a few counts. Clones were sequenced by immunoSEQ multiplex PCR, and TCRdb holds only the in-frame ones, with some missing. This sample has over 45,000 clones, with 65% to 85% found just once. The chain recombines TRBV10-3 with TRBJ1-2; tentative D call: TRBD1 (6 bases). The TCR originated in a man aged 55 to 70 with renal cell carcinoma. The source was blood, collected from a patient whose treatment included radiotherapy and nephrectomy. The CDR3 is CATNPDRTDYGYTF. The DNA of the CDR3 is TGTGCCACGAACCCGGACAGAACTGACTATGGCTACACCTTC.